The subject of this entry is one T cell receptor (beta chain). The V and J ends lost 2 bases and 7 bases, in that order; junction bases with no gene match: 10. Germline CDR1 reads MGHRA; CDR2 reads YSYEKL. The CDR3 sequence is 15 residues long. The sample comes from a study of blood T cell repertoires in COVID-19. Study details: Sample material is recorded as cDNA or gDNA derived from T cells, B-cell-depleted T cells, or PBMCs.

In the source study's methods: It was from reference gene primer amplification that nucleated cell counts were estimated. Generated by immunoSEQ multiplex PCR, the TCRdb table keeps only in-frame clones and is missing some. V and J calls and clone size come straight from that table; D and trimming were deduced from the DNA. This sample has 140,000 to 150,000 clones; 78% occur once, and the top ten carry 5% to 6.5%. Sequencing was done on a sample of PBMCs or T cells enriched from blood (not recorded which). The J gene is TRBJ1-2, the V gene TRBV4-1, with 7 bases identical to TRBD1. The sequence was collected from a woman in her 50s who had recovered from COVID-19. CDR3 loop: CASSQYRDRLGGYTF. In DNA, the CDR3 is TGCGCCAGCAGCCAATACCGGGACAGACTTGGTGGCTACACCTTC.